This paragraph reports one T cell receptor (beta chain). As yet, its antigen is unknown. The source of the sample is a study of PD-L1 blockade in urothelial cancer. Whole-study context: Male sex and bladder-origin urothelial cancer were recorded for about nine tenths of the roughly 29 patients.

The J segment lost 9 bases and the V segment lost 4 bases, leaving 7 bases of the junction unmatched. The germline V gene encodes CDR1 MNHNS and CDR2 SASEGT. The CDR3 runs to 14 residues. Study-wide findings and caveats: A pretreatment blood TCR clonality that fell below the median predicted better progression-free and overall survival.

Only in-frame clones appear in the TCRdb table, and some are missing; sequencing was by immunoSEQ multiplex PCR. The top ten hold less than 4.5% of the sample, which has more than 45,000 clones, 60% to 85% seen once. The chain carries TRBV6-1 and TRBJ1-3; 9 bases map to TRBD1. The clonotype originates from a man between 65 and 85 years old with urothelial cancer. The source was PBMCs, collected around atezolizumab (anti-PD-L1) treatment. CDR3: CASSGDRASATIYF. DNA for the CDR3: TGTGCCAGCAGTGGGGACAGGGCGTCGGCCACCATATATTTT.